The clone carrying this T cell receptor beta chain was observed at least ten times. Its specificity is unknown. This entry comes from a study of post-analysis software for immune sequencing data. The CDR3 is 12 residues long. V lost 2 bases, J lost 15 bases, and 15 bases lay in between. From germline, CDR1 is SGHRS and CDR2 YFSETQ. The TCR beta cDNA libraries contained unique molecular identifiers. TCRdb recomputed calls from the PCR reads with MiXCR, one row per CDR3 protein. The sample records roughly 700,000 distinct CDR3 sequences, less than 35% being singletons. Study-wide findings and caveats: Included in a set of a handful of TRBV segments more frequent in patients than controls were TRBV5-6, TRBV5-1 and TRBV20-1.

V usage is TRBV5-1 and J usage is TRBJ2-1; D is ambiguous. The origin of this receptor is a girl aged 10-17 years with multiple sclerosis. The sequencing sample was made of blood. The CDR3 DNA sequence: TGCGCCAGCAGCTTTGGGTCTACTCCTCCGTTCTTC. Encoded protein: CASSFGSTPPFF.